Each of the 10 T cell receptor beta chains below was sequenced from the same sample in a study of OX40 agonist ivuxolimab in advanced cancers. Clones were read by immunoSEQ multiplex PCR, and TCRdb kept only the in-frame ones, dropping some. The data show around 64,000 clones, over 70% seen once. The material sequenced was CD4+ or CD8+ T cells sorted from blood, taken in a trial of the OX40 agonist ivuxolimab. Source of these receptors: an adult with an advanced solid tumor such as melanoma, head and neck, liver or kidney cancer.

This sequence joins TRBV14 and TRBJ2-3; D is perhaps TRBD1 (6 bases). This CDR3 has 17 residues. CDR1 is SGHDN, CDR2 FVKESK, per germline. The V gene lost 0 bases and the J gene lost 0 bases, with 13 bases spanning the gap. The CDR3 sequence: CASSQDWSRGSTDTQYF. For the CDR3, the DNA is TGTGCCAGCAGCCAAGACTGGTCCAGGGGTAGCACAGATACGCAGTATTTT.

The V call is TRBV9, the J call TRBJ2-4; tentatively, D is TRBD2 (5 bases). This CDR3 is built from 14 residues. V was trimmed by 2 bases and J by 9 bases, leaving 15 bases between them. Looked up from germline, CDR1 is SGDLS and CDR2 is YYNGEE. CDR3 nucleotides: TGTGCCAGCAGCGTGCGAGAGCTGGGGAGCATTCAGTACTTC. Protein product: CASSVRELGSIQYF.

V gene TRBV19 combines with J gene TRBJ2-3; D possibly corresponds to TRBD2 (7 bases). Trimming left V 4 bases short and J 2 bases short, with 13 bases between. CDR3 length: 15 amino acids. Germline-derived CDR1 and CDR2 are LNHDA and SQIVND (reference sequence). The CDR3 region has the DNA TGTGCCAGTAGTACCGGGGGGCGGATCACAGATACGCAGTATTTT. This encodes CASSTGGRITDTQYF. The full variable domain, in which reference TRBV19 and TRBJ2-3 provide the parts outside the CDR3, is DGGITQSPKYLFRKEGQNVTLSCEQNLNHDAMYWYRQDPGQGLRLIYYSQIVNDFQKGDIAEGYSVSREKKESFPLTVTSAQKNPTAFYLCASSTGGRITDTQYFGPGTRLTVL.

V and J are TRBV7-9 and TRBJ1-1; D may be TRBD1 (5 bases). The CDR3 length is 15 residues. The germline V gene encodes CDR1 SEHNR and CDR2 FQNEAQ (reference sequence). The germline V and J ends were trimmed by 2 bases and 3 bases, with 13 bases remaining between them. The CDR3, as DNA: TGTGCCAGCAGCTTATTAAAGGGGTTGGACACTGAAGCTTTCTTT. Translating gives CASSLLKGLDTEAFF.

This rearrangement joins TRBV9 to TRBJ2-2; the match to TRBD2 covers 11 bases. V gave up 0 bases and J gave up 5 bases; unmatched junction bases: 12. Germline lookup yields CDR1 SGDLS and CDR2 YYNGEE. The CDR3 is made up of 19 amino acids. This CDR3 reads CASSVALAGGPWGTGELFF. The DNA of the CDR3 is TGTGCCAGCAGCGTAGCTCTAGCGGGGGGCCCTTGGGGGACCGGGGAGCTGTTTTTT. Full variable domain (remainder filled in from reference TRBV9 and TRBJ2-2): DSGVTQTPKHLITATGQRVTLRCSPRSGDLSVYWYQQSLDQGLQFLIQYYNGEERAKGNILERFSAQQFPDLHSELNLSSLELGDSALYFCASSVALAGGPWGTGELFFGEGSRLTVL.

The chain couples TRBV5-5 to TRBJ1-1; D is possibly TRBD1 (5 bases). Trimming cost V 3 bases and J 4 bases, with 16 bases left between them. Germline V gene data show CDR1 as SGHKS and CDR2 as YYEKEE (reference sequence). CDR3 length equals 15 residues. CDR3 bases: TGTGCCAGCAGCTCTTCAGGGTTGAAGGTCACTGAAGCTTTCTTT. Its protein is CASSSSGLKVTEAFF.

The J gene is TRBJ1-5, the V gene TRBV11-2; D not resolved. CDR1 SGHAT and CDR2 FQNNGV come from the germline V gene. V was shortened by 0 bases and J by 6 bases, with 9 bases between the two germline ends. The CDR3 runs 14 residues. CDR3 sequence (DNA): TGTGCCAGCAGCTTAGAAGGAAGTTCTCAGCCCCAGCATTTT. This codes for CASSLEGSSQPQHF.

The genes are TRBV5-4 and TRBJ1-1; no reliable D call. V lost 4 bases to trimming and J lost 3 bases, with 7 bases between them. Germline V gene lookup returns CDR1 SGHNT and CDR2 YYREEE (reference sequence). The CDR3 totals 12 residues. The CDR3 nucleotides are TGTGCCAGCAGCGCAGCCTACACTGAAGCTTTCTTT. Its protein product is CASSAAYTEAFF. The full variable domain, rest sourced from reference TRBV5-4 and TRBJ1-1, is ETGVTQSPTHLIKTRGQQVTLRCSSQSGHNTVSWYQQALGQGPQFIFQYYREEENGRGNFPPRFSGLQFPNYSSELNVNALELDDSALYLCASSAAYTEAFFGQGTRLTVV.

The chain uses TRBV19 and TRBJ1-3; D unresolved. The germline V gene has CDR1 LNHDA and CDR2 SQIVND (reference sequence). The CDR3 contains 17 residues. V was trimmed by 3 bases and J by 4 bases, leaving 19 bases between them. The CDR3 loop is CASSIIRPGREGNTIYF. For the CDR3, the DNA is TGTGCCAGTAGTATTATCAGGCCCGGACGGGAAGGAAACACCATATATTTT.

This clone was observed a single time. The chain is built from TRBV7-8 and TRBJ1-6; TRBD1 matches at 7 bases. This CDR3 is built from 13 residues. The V gene's germline CDR1 is SGHVS and CDR2 FQNEAQ. Trimming removed 6 bases from V and 8 bases from J; junction bases left unmatched: 4. The CDR3 nucleotides read TGTGCCAGCAGATCAGGGGGGGATTCACCCCTCCACTTT. Its translation: CASRSGGDSPLHF.